The 8 T cell receptor beta chains reported below all come from one sample, sequenced in a study of control samples from healthy donors and cancer patients. Generated by immunoSEQ multiplex PCR, the TCRdb table keeps only in-frame clones and is missing some. In the table there are approximately 170,000 clones, 91% of which are singletons. The sequencing input was blood. All receptors derive from a woman under 40 in good health.

Regarding this clone: This same CDR3 is encoded by further DNA sequences in the sample. The chain combines TRBV13 with TRBJ2-5; 7 nucleotides match TRBD2. Germline V gene data show CDR1 as PRHDT and CDR2 as FYEKMQ (reference sequence). V dropped 1 base and J dropped 1; count of bases not matched to a gene: 0. This CDR3 comprises 14 residues. CDR3 DNA sequence: TGTGCCAGCAGCTTAGCGGGAGGCCAAGAGACCCAGTACTTC. Translated, it gives CASSLAGGQETQYF.

The V gene is TRBV6-2 or TRBV6-3, the J gene TRBJ2-7; TRBD2 aligns across 12 bases. Germline V gene lookup returns CDR1 MNHEY and CDR2 SVGEGT. Trimming removed 4 bases from V and 5 bases from J; junction bases left unmatched: 6. This CDR3 is 15 amino acids long. The DNA of the CDR3 is TGTGCCAGCAGTTCACTCCTAGCGGGAGGGAACGAGCAGTACTTC. Translating it yields CASSSLLAGGNEQYF.

The CDR3 sequence: CASSRGGSNQPQHF. As DNA, the CDR3 is TGTGCCAGCAGCCGGGGGGGTAGCAATCAGCCCCAGCATTTT. The chain couples TRBV3-1 (or the pseudogene TRBV3-2) to TRBJ1-5, with D tentatively TRBD1 (5 bases). Trimming stripped 4 bases from V and 0 bases from J, with 7 bases between. Per germline, CDR1 LGHDT and CDR2 YNNKEL (reference sequence). This CDR3 contains 14 residues.

This clone has just one count. This chain links TRBV15 with TRBJ2-2; D could derive from TRBD1 or TRBD2 (5 bases each). The CDR3 has 14 residues. CDR1 is LNHNV, CDR2 YYDKDF, per germline (reference sequence). V was clipped by 0 bases and J by 6 bases, with 8 bases between them. In nucleotides, the CDR3 is TGTGCCACCAGCAGAGAGGGGGTCCCCGGGGAGCTGTTTTTT. Translation gives CATSREGVPGELFF.

This clone was counted once. The chain joins TRBV11-2 to TRBJ1-3, with TRBD1 matching 7 bases. Per germline, CDR1 SGHAT and CDR2 FQNNGV. The CDR3 is 16 amino acids. V lost 1 base and J lost 0; bases outside the gene matches: 3. The CDR3 region is CASSLGQGISGNTIYF. CDR3 DNA sequence: TGTGCCAGCAGCTTAGGACAGGGCATCTCTGGAAACACCATATATTTT.

This rearrangement joins TRBV27 to TRBJ2-2; weak D call: TRBD2 (6 bases). Trimming removed 6 bases from V and 7 bases from J, with 15 bases in between. Germline CDR1 is MNHEY and CDR2 is SMNVEV (reference sequence). The CDR3 contains 14 residues. The CDR3 nucleotides are TGTGCCAGCAGGGGGCTGCGGGGAGGCGGGGAGCTGTTTTTT. Its translation is CASRGLRGGGELFF.

The gene calls are TRBV4-1 and TRBJ2-7; D gene unclear. CDR3 length equals 15 residues. Germline CDR1 reads MGHRA; CDR2 reads YSYEKL. Trimming left V 0 bases short and J 1 base short, with 10 bases between. The CDR3 region has the DNA TGCGCCAGCAGCCAAGATGGGTCAGAATCCTACGAGCAGTACTTC. It translates to CASSQDGSESYEQYF.

J is TRBJ1-1 and V is TRBV7-9, with TRBD1 identical over 7 bases. Germline trimming cut 6 bases from V and 4 bases from J; bases unmatched to any gene: 5. The CDR3 consists of 13 residues. The germline gives CDR1 SEHNR, CDR2 FQNEAQ (reference sequence). CDR3 DNA sequence: TGTGCCAGCAGTCCAGGGGGAGGCACTGAAGCTTTCTTT. Amino acids: CASSPGGGTEAFF.